This T cell receptor (beta chain) stems from a study of T cells after yellow fever vaccination. Whole-study results and caveats: Repertoires obtained by FACS sorting could include abundant clonotypes that entered as contaminants from the bulk population. Post-booster reappearance was seen for most primary-vaccination clones (nearly 97% CD4, 75% to 90% CD8).

This clonotype showed up just a few times. Its target is not known. Making TCR cDNA involved 5'RACE template switching, which added UMIs and a universal primer site. TCRdb reprocessed the 5' RACE reads with MiXCR, giving one entry per CDR3 protein. The repertoire consists of approximately 250,000 distinct CDR3 sequences, with approximately 3.8% occurring once and the leading ten covering about 19%. The V segment lost 7 bases and the J segment 1 base; nucleotides outside the gene matches: 12. CDR1 MNHNY and CDR2 SVGAGI come from the germline V gene (reference sequence). The CDR3 length is 17 residues. The chain has TRBV6-6 and TRBJ2-2, with TRBD2 identical over 7 bases. This clonotype was obtained from a man aged 18 to 29 who received the YFV17D yellow fever vaccine. The sequenced sample was PBMCs, obtained 15 days after the yellow fever booster vaccination. CDR3: CASTLGPVAGNTGELFF. The CDR3 coding sequence is TGTGCCAGCACCCTCGGGCCGGTAGCGGGGAACACCGGGGAGCTGTTTTTT.